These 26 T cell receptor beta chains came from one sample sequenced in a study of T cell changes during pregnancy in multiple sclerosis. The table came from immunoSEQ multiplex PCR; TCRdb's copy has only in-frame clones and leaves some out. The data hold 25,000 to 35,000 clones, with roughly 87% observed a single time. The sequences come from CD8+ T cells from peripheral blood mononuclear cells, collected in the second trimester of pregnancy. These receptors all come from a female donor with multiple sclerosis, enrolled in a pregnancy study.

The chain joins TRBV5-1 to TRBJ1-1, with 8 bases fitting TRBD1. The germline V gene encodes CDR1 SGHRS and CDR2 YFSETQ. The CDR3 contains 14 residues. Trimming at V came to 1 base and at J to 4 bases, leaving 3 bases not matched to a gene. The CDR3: CASSLRQGATEAFF. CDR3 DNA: TGCGCCAGCAGCTTGAGGCAGGGGGCCACTGAAGCTTTCTTT.

For the CDR3, the DNA is TGTGCCAGCAGCCCATGGGGACAGGGTTTTGACACTGAAGCTTTCTTT. As protein: CASSPWGQGFDTEAFF. The chain couples TRBV7-8 to TRBJ1-1; 9 positions match TRBD1. The CDR3 length is 16 residues. From germline, CDR1 is SGHVS and CDR2 FQNEAQ. The V segment lost 5 bases and the J segment 3 bases; nucleotides outside the gene matches: 10.

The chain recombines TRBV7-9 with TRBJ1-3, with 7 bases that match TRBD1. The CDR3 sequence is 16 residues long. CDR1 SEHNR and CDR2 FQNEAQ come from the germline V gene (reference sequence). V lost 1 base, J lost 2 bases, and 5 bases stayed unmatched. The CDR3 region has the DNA TGTGCCAGCAGCTTAGTCGACAGGGAAACTGGAAACACCATATATTTT. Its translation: CASSLVDRETGNTIYF.

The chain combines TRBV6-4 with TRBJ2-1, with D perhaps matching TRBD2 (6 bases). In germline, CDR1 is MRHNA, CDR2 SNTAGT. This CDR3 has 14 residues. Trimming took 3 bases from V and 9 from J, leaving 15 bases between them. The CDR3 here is CASSETGDASEQFF. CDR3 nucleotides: TGTGCCAGCAGTGAAACGGGAGATGCCAGTGAGCAGTTCTTC.

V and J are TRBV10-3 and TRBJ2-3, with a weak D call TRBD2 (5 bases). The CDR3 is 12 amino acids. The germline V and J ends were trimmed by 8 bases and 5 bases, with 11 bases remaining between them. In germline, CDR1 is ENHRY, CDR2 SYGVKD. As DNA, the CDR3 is TGTGCCATCCTCGGGGATGGAGATACGCAGTATTTT. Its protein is CAILGDGDTQYF.

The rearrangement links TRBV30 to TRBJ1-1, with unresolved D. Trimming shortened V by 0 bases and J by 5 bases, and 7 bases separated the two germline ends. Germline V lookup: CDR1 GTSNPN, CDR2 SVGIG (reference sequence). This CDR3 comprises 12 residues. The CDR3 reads CAWSVSGTEAFF. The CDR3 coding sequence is TGTGCCTGGAGTGTATCGGGGACTGAAGCTTTCTTT.

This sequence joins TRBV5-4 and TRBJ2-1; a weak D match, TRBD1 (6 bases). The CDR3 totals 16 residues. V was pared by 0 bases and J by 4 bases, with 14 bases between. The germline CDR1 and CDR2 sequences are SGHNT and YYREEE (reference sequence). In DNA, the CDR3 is TGTGCCAGCAGCTTGGGTCTACAGGGACATTACAATGAGCAGTTCTTC. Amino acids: CASSLGLQGHYNEQFF.

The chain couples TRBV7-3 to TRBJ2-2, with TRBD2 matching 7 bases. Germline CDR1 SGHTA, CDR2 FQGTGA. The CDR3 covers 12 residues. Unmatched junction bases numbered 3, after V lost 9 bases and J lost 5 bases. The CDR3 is CASMGGTGELFF. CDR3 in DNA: TGTGCCAGTATGGGGGGGACCGGGGAGCTGTTTTTT.

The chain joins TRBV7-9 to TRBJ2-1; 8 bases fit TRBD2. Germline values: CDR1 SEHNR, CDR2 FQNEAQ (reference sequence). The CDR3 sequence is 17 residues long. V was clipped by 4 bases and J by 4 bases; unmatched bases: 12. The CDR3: CASSSSLLAETYNEQFF. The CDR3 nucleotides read TGTGCCAGCAGCTCCTCCCTACTAGCGGAGACGTACAATGAGCAGTTCTTC.

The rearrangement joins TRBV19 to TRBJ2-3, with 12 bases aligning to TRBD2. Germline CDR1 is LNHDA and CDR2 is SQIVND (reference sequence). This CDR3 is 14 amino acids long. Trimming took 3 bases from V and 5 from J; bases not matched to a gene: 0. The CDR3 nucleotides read TGTGCCAGTAGTATGGGACTAGCGGGAGATACGCAGTATTTT. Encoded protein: CASSMGLAGDTQYF.

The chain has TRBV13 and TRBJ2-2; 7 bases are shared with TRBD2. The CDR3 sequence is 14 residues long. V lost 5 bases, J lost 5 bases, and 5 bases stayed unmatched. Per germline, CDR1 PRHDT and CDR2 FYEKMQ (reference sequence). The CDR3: CASSRGEGTGELFF. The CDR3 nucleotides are TGTGCCAGCAGCCGCGGGGAGGGTACCGGGGAGCTGTTTTTT.

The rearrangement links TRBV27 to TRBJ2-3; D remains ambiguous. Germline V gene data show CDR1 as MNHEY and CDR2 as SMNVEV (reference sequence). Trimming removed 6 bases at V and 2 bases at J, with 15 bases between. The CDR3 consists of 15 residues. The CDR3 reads CASSSTDHSTDTQYF. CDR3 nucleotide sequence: TGTGCCAGCAGCTCCACAGACCATTCCACAGATACGCAGTATTTT.

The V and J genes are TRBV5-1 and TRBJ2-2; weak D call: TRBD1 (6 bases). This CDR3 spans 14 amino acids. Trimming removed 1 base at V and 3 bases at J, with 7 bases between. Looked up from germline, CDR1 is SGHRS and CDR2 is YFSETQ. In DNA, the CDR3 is TGCGCCAGCAGCTTGCCAGGGGACACCGGGGAGCTGTTTTTT. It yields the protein CASSLPGDTGELFF.

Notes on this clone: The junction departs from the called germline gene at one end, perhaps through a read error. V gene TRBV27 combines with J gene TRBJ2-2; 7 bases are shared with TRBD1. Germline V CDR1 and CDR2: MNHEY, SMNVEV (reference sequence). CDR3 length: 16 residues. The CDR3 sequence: CASSLYGDRGTGELFF. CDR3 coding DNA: TGTGCCAGCAGCTTATATGGGGACAGAGGCACCGGGGAGCTGTTTTTT.

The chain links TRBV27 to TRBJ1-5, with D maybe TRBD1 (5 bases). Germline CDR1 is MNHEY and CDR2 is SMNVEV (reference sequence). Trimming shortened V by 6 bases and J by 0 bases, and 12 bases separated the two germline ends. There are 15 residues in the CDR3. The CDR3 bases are TGTGCCAGCAGCTATGACAGCTATAGCAATCAGCCCCAGCATTTT. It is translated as CASSYDSYSNQPQHF.

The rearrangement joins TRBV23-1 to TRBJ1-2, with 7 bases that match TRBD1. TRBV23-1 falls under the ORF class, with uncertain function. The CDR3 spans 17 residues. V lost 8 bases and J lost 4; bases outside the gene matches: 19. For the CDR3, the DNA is TGCGCCAGCGCTAAACCCCCAGCCGGGACAGCCTTCTATGGCTACACCTTC. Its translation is CASAKPPAGTAFYGYTF.

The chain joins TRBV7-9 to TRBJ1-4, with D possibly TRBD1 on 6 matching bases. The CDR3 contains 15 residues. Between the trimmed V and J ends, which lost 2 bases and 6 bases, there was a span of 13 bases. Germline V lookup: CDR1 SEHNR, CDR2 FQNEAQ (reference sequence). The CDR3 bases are TGTGCCAGCAGCTTATCGTCGTCAGGGGATGAAAAACTGTTTTTT. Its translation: CASSLSSSGDEKLFF.

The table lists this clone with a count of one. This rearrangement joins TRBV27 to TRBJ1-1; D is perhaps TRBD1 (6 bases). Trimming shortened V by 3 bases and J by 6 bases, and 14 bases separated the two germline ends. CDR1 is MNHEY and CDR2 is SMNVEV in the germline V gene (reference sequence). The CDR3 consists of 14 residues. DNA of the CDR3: TGTGCCAGCAGTTTTCGGGGGGCAGGGGCTGAAGCTTTCTTT. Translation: CASSFRGAGAEAFF.

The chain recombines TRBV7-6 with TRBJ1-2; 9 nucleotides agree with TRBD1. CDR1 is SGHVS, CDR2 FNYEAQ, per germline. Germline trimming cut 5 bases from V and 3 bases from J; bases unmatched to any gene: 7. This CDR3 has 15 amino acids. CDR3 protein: CASSATQGAYYGYTF. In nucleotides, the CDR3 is TGTGCCAGCAGCGCGACACAGGGGGCGTACTATGGCTACACCTTC.

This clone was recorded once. CDR3 sequence: CASSQDMDRMSSYNEQFF. Here the CDR3 DNA reads TGCGCCAGCAGCCAAGATATGGACAGAATGAGCTCCTACAATGAGCAGTTCTTC. V usage is TRBV4-3 and J usage is TRBJ2-1, with D possibly TRBD1 on 6 matching bases. Germline values: CDR1 LGHNA, CDR2 YSLEER. V was shortened by 0 bases and J by 0 bases, with 15 bases between the two germline ends. The CDR3 runs 18 residues.

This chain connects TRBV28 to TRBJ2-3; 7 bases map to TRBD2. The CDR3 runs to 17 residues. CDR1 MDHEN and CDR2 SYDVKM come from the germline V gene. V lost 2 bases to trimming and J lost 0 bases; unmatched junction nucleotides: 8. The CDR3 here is CASSLSGAVVSTDTQYF. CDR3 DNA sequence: TGTGCCAGCAGTTTAAGCGGGGCGGTGGTTAGCACAGATACGCAGTATTTT. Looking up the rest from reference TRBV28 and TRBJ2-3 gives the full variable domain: DVKVTQSSRYLVKRTGEKVFLECVQDMDHENMFWYRQDPGLGLRLIYFSYDVKMKEKGDIPEGYSVSREKKERFSLILESASTNQTSMYLCASSLSGAVVSTDTQYFGPGTRLTVL.

The CDR3 spells CASSLTSNEQFF. Here the CDR3 DNA reads TGTGCCAGCAGCCTCACTTCCAATGAGCAGTTCTTC. This chain connects TRBV7-9 to TRBJ2-1; D unresolved. V dropped 5 bases and J dropped 6 bases, with 8 bases sitting between them. The CDR3 sequence is 12 residues long. Germline V gene sequence: CDR1 SEHNR, CDR2 FQNEAQ (reference sequence).

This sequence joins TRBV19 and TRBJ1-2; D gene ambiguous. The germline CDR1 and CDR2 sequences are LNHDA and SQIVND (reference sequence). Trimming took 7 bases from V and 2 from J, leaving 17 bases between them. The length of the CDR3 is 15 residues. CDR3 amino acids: CASISVRGRNYGYTF. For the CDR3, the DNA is TGTGCCAGTATATCGGTCCGTGGTCGAAACTATGGCTACACCTTC.

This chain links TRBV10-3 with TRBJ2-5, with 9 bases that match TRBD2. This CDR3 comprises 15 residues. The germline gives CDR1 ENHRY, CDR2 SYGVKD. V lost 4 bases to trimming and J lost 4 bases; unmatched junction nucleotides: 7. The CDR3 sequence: CAISGVSGGGETQYF. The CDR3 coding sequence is TGTGCCATCAGTGGGGTTAGCGGGGGAGGAGAGACCCAGTACTTC.

The CDR3 DNA follows: TGTGCCAGCAGTGAAGCAGAGGGGGATAACTATGGCTACACCTTC. Translated, it gives CASSEAEGDNYGYTF. The chain joins TRBV6-1 to TRBJ1-2; possible D gene TRBD1, 6 bases. V gave up 0 bases and J gave up 1 base, with 9 bases separating them. The CDR3 is 15 residues long. CDR1 MNHNS and CDR2 SASEGT come from the germline V gene.

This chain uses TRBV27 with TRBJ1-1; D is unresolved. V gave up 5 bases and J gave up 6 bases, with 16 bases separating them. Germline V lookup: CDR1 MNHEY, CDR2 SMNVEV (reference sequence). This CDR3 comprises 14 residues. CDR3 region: CASSRSWEGAEAFF. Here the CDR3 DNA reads TGTGCCAGCAGTCGAAGTTGGGAGGGAGCTGAAGCTTTCTTT.